This T cell receptor (beta chain) was retrieved from a study of PD-L1 blockade in urothelial cancer. Study-level information: The patients first took atezolizumab in the mid-2010s, receiving 1,200 mg intravenously every 3 weeks. Blood analyses occurred 3 weeks (second dose) and 6 weeks post treatment start. In the patient group, about 85% of the roughly 30 were males with bladder-origin urothelial cancer.

The junction had 7 bases not matched to a gene; V was cut back by 4 bases and J by 0 bases. Germline CDR1 reads SGDLS; CDR2 reads YYNGEE. CDR3 length: 17 amino acids. Spike-ins of synthetic TCR analog templates went into each PCR. Generated by immunoSEQ multiplex PCR, the TCRdb table keeps only in-frame clones and is missing some. The sample records tens of thousands of clones, roughly 89% being singletons. Time point denoted: pretreatment peripheral blood. Source: PBMCs, taken around atezolizumab (anti-PD-L1) treatment. The TCR sequence derives from a man aged 60 to 69 with urothelial cancer. The chain links TRBV9 to TRBJ1-4; TRBD1 matches at 9 bases. The CDR3 loop reads CASSPGQGTATNEKLFF. The DNA for the CDR3 is TGTGCCAGCAGCCCGGGACAGGGTACTGCAACTAATGAAAAACTGTTTTTT. The variable domain in full, with the rest retrieved from reference TRBV9 and TRBJ1-4, is DSGVTQTPKHLITATGQRVTLRCSPRSGDLSVYWYQQSLDQGLQFLIQYYNGEERAKGNILERFSAQQFPDLHSELNLSSLELGDSALYFCASSPGQGTATNEKLFFGSGTQLSVL.